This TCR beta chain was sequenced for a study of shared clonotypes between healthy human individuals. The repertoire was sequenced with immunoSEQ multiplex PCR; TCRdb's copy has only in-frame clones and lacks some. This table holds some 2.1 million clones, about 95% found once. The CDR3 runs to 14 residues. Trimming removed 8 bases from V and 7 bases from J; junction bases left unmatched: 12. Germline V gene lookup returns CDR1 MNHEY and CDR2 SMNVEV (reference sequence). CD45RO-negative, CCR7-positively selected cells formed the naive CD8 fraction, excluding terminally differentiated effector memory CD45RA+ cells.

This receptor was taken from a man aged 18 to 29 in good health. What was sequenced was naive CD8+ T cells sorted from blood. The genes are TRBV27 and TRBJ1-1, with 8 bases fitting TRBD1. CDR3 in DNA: TGTGCCAGCCATTATTCCGGGACAGGACTTGAAGCTTTCTTT. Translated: CASHYSGTGLEAFF.